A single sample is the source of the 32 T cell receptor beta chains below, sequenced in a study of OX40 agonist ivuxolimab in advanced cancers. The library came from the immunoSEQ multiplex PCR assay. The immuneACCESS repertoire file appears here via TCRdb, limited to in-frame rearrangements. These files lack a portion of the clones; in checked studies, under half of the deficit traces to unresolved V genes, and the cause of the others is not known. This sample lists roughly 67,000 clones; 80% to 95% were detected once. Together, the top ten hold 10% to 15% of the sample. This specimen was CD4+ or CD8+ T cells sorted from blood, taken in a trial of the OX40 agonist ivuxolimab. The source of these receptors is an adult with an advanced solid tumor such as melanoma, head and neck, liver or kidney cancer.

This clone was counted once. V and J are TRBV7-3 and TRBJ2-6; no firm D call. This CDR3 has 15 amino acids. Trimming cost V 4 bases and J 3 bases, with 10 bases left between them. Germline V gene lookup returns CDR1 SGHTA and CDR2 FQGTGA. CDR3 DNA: TGTGCCAGCAGCTCAAGGGATGGTGGGGCCAACGTCCTGACTTTC. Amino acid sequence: CASSSRDGGANVLTF.

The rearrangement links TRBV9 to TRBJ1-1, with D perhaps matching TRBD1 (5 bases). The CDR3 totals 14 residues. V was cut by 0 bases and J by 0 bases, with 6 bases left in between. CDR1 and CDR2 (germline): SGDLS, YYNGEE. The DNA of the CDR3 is TGTGCCAGCAGCGTAGAGGGGATGAACACTGAAGCTTTCTTT. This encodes CASSVEGMNTEAFF.

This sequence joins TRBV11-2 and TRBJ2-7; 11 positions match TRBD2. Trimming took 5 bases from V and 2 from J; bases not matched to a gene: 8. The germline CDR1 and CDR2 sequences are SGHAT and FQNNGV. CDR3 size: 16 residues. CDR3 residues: CASSPPGTSGTYEQYF. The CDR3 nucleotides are TGTGCCAGCAGCCCACCCGGGACTAGCGGAACCTACGAGCAGTACTTC.

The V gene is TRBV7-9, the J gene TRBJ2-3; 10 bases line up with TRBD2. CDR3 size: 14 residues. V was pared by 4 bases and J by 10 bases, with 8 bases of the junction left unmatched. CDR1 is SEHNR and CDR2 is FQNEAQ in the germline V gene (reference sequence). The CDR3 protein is CASSSGLAPGSQYF. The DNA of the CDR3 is TGTGCCAGCAGCTCGGGACTAGCGCCCGGTTCGCAGTATTTT.

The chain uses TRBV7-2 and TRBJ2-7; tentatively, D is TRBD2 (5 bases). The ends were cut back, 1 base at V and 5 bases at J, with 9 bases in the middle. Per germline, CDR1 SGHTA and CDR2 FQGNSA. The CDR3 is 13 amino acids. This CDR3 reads CASSLVEVHEQYF. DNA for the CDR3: TGTGCCAGCAGCTTAGTGGAGGTCCACGAGCAGTACTTC. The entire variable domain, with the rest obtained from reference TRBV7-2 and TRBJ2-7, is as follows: GAGVSQSPSNKVTEKGKDVELRCDPISGHTALYWYRQSLGQGLEFLIYFQGNSAPDKSGLPSDRFSAERTGGSVSTLTIQRTQQEDSAVYLCASSLVEVHEQYFGPGTRLTVT.

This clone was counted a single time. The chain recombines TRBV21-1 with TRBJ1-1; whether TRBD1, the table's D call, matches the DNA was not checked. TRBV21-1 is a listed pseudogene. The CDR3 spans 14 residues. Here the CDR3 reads CASSNKGFDTEAFF. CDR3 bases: TGTGCCAGCAGCAACAAGGGGTTTGACACTGAAGCTTTCTTT.

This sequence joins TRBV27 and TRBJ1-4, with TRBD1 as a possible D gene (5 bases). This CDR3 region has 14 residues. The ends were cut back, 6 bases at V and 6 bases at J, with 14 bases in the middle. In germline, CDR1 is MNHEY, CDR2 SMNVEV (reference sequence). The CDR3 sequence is CASSPGLWDEKLFF. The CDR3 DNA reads TGTGCCAGCAGCCCAGGGTTATGGGATGAAAAACTGTTTTTT. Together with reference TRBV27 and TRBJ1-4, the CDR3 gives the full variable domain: EAQVTQNPRYLITVTGKKLTVTCSQNMNHEYMSWYRQDPGLGLRQIYYSMNVEVTDKGDVPEGYKVSRKEKRNFPLILESPSPNQTSLYFCASSPGLWDEKLFFGSGTQLSVL.

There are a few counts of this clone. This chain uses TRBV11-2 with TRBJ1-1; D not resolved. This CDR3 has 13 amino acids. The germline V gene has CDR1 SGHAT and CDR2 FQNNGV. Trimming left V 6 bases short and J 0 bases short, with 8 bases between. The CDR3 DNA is TGTGCCAGCAGGTACACATTGAACACTGAAGCTTTCTTT. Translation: CASRYTLNTEAFF.

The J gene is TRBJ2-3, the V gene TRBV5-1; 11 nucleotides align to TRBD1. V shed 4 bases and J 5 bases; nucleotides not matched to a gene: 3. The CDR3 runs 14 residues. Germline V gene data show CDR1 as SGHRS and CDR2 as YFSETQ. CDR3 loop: CASSPGQGGDTQYF. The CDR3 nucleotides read TGCGCCAGCAGCCCGGGACAGGGGGGAGATACGCAGTATTTT.

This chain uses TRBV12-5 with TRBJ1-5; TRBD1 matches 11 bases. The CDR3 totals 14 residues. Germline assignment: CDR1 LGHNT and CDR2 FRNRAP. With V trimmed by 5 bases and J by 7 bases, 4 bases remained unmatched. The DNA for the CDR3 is TGTGCTAGTGGTCTCGGGACAGGGGGACAGCCCCAGCATTTT. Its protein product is CASGLGTGGQPQHF.

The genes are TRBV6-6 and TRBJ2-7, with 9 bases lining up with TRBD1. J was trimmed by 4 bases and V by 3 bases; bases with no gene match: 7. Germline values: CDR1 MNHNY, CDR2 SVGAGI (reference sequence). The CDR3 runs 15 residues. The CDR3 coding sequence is TGTGCCAGCAGTTATATAGTGGGACAGGGATACGAGCAGTACTTC. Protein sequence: CASSYIVGQGYEQYF.

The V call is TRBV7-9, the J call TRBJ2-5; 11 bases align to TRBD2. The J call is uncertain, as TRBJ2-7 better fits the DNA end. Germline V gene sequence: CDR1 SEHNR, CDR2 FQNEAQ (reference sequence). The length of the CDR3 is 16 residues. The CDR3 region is CASSEPGLAVSYEQYF. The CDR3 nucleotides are TGTGCCAGCAGCGAGCCGGGACTAGCGGTTTCCTACGAGCAGTACTTC.

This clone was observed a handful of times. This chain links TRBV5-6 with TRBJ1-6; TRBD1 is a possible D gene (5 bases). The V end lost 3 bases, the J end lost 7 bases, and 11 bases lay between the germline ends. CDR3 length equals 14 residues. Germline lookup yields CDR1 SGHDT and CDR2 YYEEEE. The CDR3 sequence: CASSSGTLNSPLHF. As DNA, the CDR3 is TGTGCCAGCAGCTCCGGGACCTTAAATTCACCCCTCCACTTT.

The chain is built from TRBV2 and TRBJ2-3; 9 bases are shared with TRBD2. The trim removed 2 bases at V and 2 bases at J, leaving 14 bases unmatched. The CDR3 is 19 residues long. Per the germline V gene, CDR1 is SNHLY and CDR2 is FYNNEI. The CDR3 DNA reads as TGTGCCAGCAGTGAACTAGCCGGAGAGACTAGCGGATTCACAGATACGCAGTATTTT. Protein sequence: CASSELAGETSGFTDTQYF.

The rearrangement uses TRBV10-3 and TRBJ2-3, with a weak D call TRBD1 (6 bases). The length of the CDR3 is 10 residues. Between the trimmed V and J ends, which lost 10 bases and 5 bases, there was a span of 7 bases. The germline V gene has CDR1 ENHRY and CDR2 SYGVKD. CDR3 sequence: CATRGDTQYF. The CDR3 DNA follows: TGTGCCACCAGGGGAGATACGCAGTATTTT.

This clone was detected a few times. The CDR3 reads CASSLSVDRGDSYGYTF. The DNA for the CDR3 is TGTGCCAGCAGCTTATCGGTGGACAGGGGTGATAGTTATGGCTACACCTTC. V usage is TRBV7-9 and J usage is TRBJ1-2; 9 bases fit TRBD1. CDR1 SEHNR and CDR2 FQNEAQ come from the germline V gene (reference sequence). Trimming took 2 bases from V and 5 from J; bases not matched to a gene: 12. There are 17 residues in the CDR3.

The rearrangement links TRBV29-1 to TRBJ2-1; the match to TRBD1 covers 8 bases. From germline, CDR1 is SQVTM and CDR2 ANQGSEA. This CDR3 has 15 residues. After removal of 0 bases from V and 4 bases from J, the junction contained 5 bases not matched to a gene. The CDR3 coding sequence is TGCAGCGTTGAAGATGACAGGGGTAGGTACAATGAGCAGTTCTTC. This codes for CSVEDDRGRYNEQFF.

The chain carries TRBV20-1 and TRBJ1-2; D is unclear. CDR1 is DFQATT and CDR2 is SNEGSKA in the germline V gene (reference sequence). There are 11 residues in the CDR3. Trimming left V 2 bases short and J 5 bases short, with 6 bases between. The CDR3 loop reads CSARWGYGYTF. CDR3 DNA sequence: TGCAGTGCTAGATGGGGTTATGGCTACACCTTC.

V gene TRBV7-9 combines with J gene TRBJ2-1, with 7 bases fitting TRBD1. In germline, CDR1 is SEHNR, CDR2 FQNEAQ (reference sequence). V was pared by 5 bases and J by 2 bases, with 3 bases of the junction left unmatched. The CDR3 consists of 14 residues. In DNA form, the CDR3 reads TGTGCCAGCAGCGGCCAGGGGGCCTACAATGAGCAGTTCTTC. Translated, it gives CASSGQGAYNEQFF.

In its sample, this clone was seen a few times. The chain's CDR3 is CASSLYGTIDEKLFF. DNA of the CDR3: TGCGCCAGCAGCTTGTACGGAACTATTGATGAAAAACTGTTTTTT. The gene calls are TRBV5-1 and TRBJ1-4; no reliable D call. This CDR3 is 15 amino acids long. Trimming removed 1 base at V and 6 bases at J, with 13 bases between. CDR1 and CDR2 from the germline V gene are SGHRS and YFSETQ.

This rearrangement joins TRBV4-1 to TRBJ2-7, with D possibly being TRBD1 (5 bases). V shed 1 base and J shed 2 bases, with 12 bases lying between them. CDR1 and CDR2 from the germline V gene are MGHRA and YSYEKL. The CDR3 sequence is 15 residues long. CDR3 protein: CASSQGDSRPYEQYF. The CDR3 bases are TGCGCCAGCAGCCAAGGTGACAGCCGTCCCTACGAGCAGTACTTC.

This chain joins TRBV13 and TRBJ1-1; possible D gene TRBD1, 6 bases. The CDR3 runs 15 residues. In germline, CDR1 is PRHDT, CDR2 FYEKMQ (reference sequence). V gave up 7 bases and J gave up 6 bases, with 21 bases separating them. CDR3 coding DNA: TGTGCCAGCACTACGGTGGGGGGGCGCGCGGCTGAAGCTTTCTTT. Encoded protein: CASTTVGGRAAEAFF.

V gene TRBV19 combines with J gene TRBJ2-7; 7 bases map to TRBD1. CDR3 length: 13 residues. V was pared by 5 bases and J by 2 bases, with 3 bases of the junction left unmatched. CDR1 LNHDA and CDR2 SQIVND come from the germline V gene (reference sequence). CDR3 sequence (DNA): TGTGCCAGTAGTTGGGACAGCACCTACGAGCAGTACTTC. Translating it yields CASSWDSTYEQYF. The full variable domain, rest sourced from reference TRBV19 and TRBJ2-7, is DGGITQSPKYLFRKEGQNVTLSCEQNLNHDAMYWYRQDPGQGLRLIYYSQIVNDFQKGDIAEGYSVSREKKESFPLTVTSAQKNPTAFYLCASSWDSTYEQYFGPGTRLTVT.

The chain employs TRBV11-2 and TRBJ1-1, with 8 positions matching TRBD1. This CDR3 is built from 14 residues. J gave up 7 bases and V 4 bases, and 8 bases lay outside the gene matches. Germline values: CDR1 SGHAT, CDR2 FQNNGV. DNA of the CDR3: TGTGCCAGCAGCTCCCCGACAGGGGATATTGAAGCTTTCTTT. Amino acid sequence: CASSSPTGDIEAFF.

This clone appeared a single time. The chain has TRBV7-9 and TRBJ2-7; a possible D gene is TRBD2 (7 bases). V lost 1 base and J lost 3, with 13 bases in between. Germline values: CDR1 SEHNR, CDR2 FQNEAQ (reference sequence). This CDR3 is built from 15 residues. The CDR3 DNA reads TGTGCCAGCAGCTTAGGGGGAGGGGGGATCTACGAGCAGTACTTC. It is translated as CASSLGGGGIYEQYF.

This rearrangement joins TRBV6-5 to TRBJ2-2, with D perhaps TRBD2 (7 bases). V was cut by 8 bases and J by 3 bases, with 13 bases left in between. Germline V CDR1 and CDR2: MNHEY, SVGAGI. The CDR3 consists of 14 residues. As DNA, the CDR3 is TGTGCCAGCCGGAGGGGGGGAGACACCGGGGAGCTGTTTTTT. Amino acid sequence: CASRRGGDTGELFF.

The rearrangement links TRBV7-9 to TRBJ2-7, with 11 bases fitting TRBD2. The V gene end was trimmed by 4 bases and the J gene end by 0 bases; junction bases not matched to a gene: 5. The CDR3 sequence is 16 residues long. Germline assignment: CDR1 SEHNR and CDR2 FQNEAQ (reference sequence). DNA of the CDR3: TGTGCCAGCAGCTCTACTAGCGGGGGCCTCTCCTACGAGCAGTACTTC. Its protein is CASSSTSGGLSYEQYF.

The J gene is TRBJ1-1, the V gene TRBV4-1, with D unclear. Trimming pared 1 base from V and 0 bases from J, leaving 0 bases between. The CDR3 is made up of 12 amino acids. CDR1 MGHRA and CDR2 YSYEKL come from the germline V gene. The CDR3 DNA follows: TGCGCCAGCAGCCAAGTGAACACTGAAGCTTTCTTT. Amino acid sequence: CASSQVNTEAFF.

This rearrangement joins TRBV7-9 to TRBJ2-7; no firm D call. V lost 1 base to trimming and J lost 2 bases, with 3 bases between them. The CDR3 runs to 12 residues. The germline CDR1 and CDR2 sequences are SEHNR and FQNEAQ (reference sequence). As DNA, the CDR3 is TGTGCCAGCAGCTTAGGGGCCTACGAGCAGTACTTC. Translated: CASSLGAYEQYF.

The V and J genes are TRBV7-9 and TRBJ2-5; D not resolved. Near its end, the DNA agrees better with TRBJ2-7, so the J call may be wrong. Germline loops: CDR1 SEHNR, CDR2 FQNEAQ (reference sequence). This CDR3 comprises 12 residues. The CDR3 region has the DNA TGTGCCAGCAGCTTAGAATCCTACGAGCAGTACTTC. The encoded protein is CASSLESYEQYF.

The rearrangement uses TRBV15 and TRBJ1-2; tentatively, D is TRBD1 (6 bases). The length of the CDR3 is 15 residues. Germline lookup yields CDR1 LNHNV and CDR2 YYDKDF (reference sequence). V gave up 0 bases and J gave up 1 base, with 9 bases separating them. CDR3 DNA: TGTGCCACCAGCAGAGACAGGGGAATTAACTATGGCTACACCTTC. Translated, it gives CATSRDRGINYGYTF.

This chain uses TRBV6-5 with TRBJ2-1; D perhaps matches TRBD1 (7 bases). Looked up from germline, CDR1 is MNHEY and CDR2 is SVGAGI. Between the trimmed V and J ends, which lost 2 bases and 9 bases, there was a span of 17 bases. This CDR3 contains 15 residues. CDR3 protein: CASSYGWSGGTEQFF. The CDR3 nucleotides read TGTGCCAGCAGTTACGGATGGTCAGGGGGGACTGAGCAGTTCTTC.